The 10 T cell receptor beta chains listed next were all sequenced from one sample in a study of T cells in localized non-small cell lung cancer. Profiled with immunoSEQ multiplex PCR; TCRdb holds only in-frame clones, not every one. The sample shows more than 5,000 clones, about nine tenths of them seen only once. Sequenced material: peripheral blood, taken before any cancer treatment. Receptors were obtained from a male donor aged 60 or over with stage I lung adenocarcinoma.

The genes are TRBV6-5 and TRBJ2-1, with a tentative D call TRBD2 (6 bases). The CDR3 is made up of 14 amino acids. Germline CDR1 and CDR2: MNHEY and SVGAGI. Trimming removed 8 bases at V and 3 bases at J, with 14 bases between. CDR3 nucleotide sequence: TGTGCCAGCGGGTGGCGGGACCGCTACAATGAGCAGTTCTTC. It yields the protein CASGWRDRYNEQFF.

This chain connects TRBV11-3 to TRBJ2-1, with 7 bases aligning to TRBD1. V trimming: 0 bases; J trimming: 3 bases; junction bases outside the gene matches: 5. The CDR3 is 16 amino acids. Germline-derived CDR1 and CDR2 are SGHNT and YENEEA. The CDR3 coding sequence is TGTGCCAGCAGCTTAGAGACAGGGTGGGGCTACAATGAGCAGTTCTTC. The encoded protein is CASSLETGWGYNEQFF.

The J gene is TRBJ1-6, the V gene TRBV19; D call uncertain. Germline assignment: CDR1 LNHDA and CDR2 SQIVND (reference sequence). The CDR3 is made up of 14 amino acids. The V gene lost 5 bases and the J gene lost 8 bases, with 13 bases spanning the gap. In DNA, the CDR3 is TGTGCCAGTAGTGGATCGGGAAGCTATTCACCCCTCCACTTT. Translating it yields CASSGSGSYSPLHF.

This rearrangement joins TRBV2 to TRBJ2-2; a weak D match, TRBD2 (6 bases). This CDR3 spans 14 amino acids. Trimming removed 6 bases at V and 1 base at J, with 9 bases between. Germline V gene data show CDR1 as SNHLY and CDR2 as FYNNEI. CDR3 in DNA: TGTGCCAGCAGGGCGGGGCTGAACACCGGGGAGCTGTTTTTT. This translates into CASRAGLNTGELFF.

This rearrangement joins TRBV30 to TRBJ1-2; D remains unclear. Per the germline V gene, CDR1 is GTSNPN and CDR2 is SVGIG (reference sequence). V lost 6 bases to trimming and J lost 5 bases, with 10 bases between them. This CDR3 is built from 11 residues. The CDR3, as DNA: TGTGCCTGCGAGACGGTTTATGGCTACACCTTC. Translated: CACETVYGYTF.

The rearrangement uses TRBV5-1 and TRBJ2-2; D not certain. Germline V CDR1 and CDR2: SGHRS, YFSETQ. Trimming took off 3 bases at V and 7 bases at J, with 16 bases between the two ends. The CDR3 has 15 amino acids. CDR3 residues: CASSSDQLRFGELFF. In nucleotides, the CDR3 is TGCGCCAGCAGCTCTGACCAGCTACGCTTCGGGGAGCTGTTTTTT. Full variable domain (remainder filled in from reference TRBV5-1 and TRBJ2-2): KAGVTQTPRYLIKTRGQQVTLSCSPISGHRSVSWYQQTPGQGLQFLFEYFSETQRNKGNFPGRFSGRQFSNSRSEMNVSTLELGDSALYLCASSSDQLRFGELFFGEGSRLTVL.

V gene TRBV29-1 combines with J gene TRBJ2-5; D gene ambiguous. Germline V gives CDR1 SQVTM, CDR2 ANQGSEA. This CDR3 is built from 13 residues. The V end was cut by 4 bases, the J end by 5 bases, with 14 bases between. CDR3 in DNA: TGCAGCGTTGTCCCGGTTCTTGGGGAGACCCAGTACTTC. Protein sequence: CSVVPVLGETQYF. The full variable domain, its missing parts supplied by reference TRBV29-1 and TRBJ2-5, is SAVISQKPSRDICQRGTSLTIQCQVDSQVTMMFWYRQQPGQSLTLIATANQGSEATYESGFVIDKFPISRPNLTFSTLTVSNMSPEDSSIYLCSVVPVLGETQYFGPGTRLLVL.

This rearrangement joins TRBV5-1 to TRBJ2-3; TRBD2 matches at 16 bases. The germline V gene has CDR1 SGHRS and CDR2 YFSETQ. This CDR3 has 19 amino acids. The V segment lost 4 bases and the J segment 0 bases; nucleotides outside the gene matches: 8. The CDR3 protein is CASSTGLAGGPLSTDTQYF. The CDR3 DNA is TGCGCCAGCAGCACGGGACTAGCGGGGGGGCCCCTAAGCACAGATACGCAGTATTTT.

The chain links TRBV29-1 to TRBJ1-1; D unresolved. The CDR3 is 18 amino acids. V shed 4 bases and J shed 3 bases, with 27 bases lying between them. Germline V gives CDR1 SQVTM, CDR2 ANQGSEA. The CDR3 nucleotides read TGCAGCGTTGCCTCCTTAAGAACCGACGGACCTGGGGACACTGAAGCTTTCTTT. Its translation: CSVASLRTDGPGDTEAFF.

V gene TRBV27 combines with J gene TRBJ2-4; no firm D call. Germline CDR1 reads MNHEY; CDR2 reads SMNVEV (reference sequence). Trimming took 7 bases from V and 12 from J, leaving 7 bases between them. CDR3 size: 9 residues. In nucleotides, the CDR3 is TGTGCCAGCAACGACGATCAGTACTTC. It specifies CASNDDQYF.